This T cell receptor beta chain was recovered during a study of T cell responses to AZD1222 COVID-19 vaccine. General study points: Close to half of spike-specific TCRs reportedly recognize unmutated variant regions.

Repertoires were generated with immunoSEQ multiplex PCR, while TCRdb's copy carries only in-frame clones and drops some. Of around 120,000 clones listed, almost 90% are singletons. The CDR3 loop spans 17 amino acids. The ends lost 0 bases at V and 1 base at J; junction bases unmatched: 4. Turning to this clone: What it recognizes is unknown.

The TCR comes from an adult in good health. The chain uses TRBV5-3 and TRBJ1-4, with 9 bases identical to TRBD1. TRBV5-3 is an open reading frame whose function is uncertain. The sample here was peripheral blood, taken on day 0 of AZD1222 vaccination. The CDR3 DNA follows: TGTGCCAGAAGCTTGGCGAGGGACAGGGAAACTAATGAAAAACTGTTTTTT. Translated, it gives CARSLARDRETNEKLFF.